This T cell receptor (beta chain) derives from a study of early T cells in non-severe SARS-CoV-2 infection. The V and J ends lost 6 bases and 5 bases respectively, with 8 bases between them. The CDR3 spans 12 residues. TCRdb reprocessed the 5' RACE reads with MiXCR, giving one entry per CDR3 protein. This sample has about 62,000 distinct CDR3 sequences, with about 9.3% found just once. This clonotype has at least ten counts. The chain has TRBV12-3 or TRBV12-4 and TRBJ1-5; no definite D call. The sample comprised whole blood. The sequence was obtained from an adult who was a healthcare worker with PCR-confirmed SARS-CoV-2 infection or an uninfected control (not recorded which). The CDR3 here is CASRIADQPQHF. Written as DNA, the CDR3 is TGTGCCAGCAGAATAGCAGATCAGCCCCAGCATTTT.